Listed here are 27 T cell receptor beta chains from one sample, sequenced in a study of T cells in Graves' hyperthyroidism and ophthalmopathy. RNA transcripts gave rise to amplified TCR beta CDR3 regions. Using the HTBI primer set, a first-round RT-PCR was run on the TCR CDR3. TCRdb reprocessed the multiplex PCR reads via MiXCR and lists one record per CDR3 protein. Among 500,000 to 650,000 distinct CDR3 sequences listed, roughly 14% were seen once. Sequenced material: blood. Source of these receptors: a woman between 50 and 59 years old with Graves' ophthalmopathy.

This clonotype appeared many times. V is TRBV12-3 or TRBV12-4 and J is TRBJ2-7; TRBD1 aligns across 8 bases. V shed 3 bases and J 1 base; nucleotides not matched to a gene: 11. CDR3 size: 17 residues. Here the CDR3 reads CASSFRDRSNPSYEQYF. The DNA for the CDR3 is TGTGCCAGCAGTTTTCGGGACAGGAGTAATCCTTCCTACGAGCAGTACTTC.

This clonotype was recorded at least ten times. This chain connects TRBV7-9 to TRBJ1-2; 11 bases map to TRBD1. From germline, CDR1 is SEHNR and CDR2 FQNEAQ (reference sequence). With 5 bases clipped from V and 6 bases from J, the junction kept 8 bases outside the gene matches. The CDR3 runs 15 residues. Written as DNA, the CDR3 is TGTGCCAGCAGCACAGGGACAGGGGGAACGAATGGCTACACCTTC. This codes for CASSTGTGGTNGYTF.

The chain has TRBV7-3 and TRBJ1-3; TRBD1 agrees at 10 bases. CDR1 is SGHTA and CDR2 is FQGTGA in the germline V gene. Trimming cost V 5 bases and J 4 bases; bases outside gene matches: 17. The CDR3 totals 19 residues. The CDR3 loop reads CASSRPGDRGLGMGNTIYF. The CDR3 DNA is TGTGCCAGCAGCCGACCGGGGGACAGGGGCCTCGGGATGGGAAACACCATATATTTT. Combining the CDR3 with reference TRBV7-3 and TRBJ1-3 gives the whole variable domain GAGVSQTPSNKVTEKGKYVELRCDPISGHTALYWYRQSLGQGPEFLIYFQGTGAADDSGLPNDRFFAVRPEGSVSTLKIQRTERGDSAVYLCASSRPGDRGLGMGNTIYFGEGSWLTVV.

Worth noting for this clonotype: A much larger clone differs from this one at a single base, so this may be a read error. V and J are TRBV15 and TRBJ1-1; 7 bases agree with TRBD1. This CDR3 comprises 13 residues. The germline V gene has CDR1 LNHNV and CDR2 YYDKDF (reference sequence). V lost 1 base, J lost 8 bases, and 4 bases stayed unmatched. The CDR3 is CATSRGRTGEAFF. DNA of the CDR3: TGTGCCACCAGCAGAGGAAGGACAGGCGAAGCTTTCTTT.

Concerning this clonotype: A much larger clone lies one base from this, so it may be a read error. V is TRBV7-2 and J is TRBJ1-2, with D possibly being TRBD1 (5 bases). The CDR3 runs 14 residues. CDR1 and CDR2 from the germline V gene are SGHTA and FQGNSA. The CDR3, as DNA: TGTGCCAGCAGCCCAACGGGACCTAACTATGGCCACACCTTC. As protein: CASSPTGPNYGHTF.

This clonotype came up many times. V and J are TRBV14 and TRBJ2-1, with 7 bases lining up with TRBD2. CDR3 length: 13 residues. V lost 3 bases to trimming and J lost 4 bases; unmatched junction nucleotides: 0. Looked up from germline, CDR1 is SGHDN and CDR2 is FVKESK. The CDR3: CASSQREYNEQFF. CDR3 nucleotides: TGTGCCAGCAGCCAGCGGGAGTACAATGAGCAGTTCTTC.

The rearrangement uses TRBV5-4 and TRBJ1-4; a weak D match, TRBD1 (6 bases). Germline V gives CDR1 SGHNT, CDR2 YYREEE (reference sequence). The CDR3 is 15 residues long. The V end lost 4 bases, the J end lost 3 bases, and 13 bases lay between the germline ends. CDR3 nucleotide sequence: TGTGCCAGCAGCCGAGGGGGGACGGCTAATGAAAAACTGTTTTTT. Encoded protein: CASSRGGTANEKLFF.

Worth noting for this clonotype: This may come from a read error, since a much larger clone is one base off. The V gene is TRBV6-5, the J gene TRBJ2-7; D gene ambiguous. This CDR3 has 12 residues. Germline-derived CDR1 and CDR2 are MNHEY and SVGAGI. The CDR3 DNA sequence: TGTGCCAGCGGTTACTGGGGCTACGAGCAGTACTTC. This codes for CASGYWGYEQYF.

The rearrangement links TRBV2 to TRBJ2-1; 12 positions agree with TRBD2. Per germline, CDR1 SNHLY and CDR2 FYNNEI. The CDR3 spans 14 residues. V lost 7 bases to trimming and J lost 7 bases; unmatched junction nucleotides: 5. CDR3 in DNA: TGTGCCAGCACGACTAGCGGGAGCCGGAATGAGCAGTTCTTC. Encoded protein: CASTTSGSRNEQFF.

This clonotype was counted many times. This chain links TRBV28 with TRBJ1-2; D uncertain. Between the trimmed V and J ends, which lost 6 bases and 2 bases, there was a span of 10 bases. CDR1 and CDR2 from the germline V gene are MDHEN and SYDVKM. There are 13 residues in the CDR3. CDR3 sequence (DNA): TGTGCCAGCAGACCAACACTAAACTATGGCTACACCTTC. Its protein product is CASRPTLNYGYTF.

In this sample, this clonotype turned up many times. Written as DNA, the CDR3 is TGTGCCAGCAGCCTTAGACAGGGTATTTACAATGAGCAGTTCTTC. Protein product: CASSLRQGIYNEQFF. V and J are TRBV7-3 and TRBJ2-1; the match to TRBD1 covers 7 bases. Germline lookup yields CDR1 SGHTA and CDR2 FQGTGA. J was trimmed by 4 bases and V by 5 bases; bases with no gene match: 8. The CDR3 sequence is 15 residues long.

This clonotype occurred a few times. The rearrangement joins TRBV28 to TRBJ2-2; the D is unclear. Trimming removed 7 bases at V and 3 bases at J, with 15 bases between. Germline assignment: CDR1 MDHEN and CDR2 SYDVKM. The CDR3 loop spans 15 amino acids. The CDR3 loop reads CASTLSAPDTGELFF. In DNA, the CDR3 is TGTGCCAGCACCCTCAGTGCTCCCGACACCGGGGAGCTGTTTTTT. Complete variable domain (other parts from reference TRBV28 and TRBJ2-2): DVKVTQSSRYLVKRTGEKVFLECVQDMDHENMFWYRQDPGLGLRLIYFSYDVKMKEKGDIPEGYSVSREKKERFSLILESASTNQTSMYLCASTLSAPDTGELFFGEGSRLTVL.

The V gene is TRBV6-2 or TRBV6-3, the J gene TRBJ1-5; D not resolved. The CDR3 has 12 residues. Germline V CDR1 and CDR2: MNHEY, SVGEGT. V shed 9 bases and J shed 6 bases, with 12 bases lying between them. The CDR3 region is CASAQMGQPQHF. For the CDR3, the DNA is TGTGCCAGTGCTCAAATGGGTCAGCCCCAGCATTTT.

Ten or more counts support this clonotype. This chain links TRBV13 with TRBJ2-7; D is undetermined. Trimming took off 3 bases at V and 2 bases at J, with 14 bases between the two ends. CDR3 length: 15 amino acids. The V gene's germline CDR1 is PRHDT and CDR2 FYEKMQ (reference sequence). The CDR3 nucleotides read TGTGCCAGCAGCTTGCGCGACTTGACAACCTACGAGCAGTACTTC. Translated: CASSLRDLTTYEQYF.

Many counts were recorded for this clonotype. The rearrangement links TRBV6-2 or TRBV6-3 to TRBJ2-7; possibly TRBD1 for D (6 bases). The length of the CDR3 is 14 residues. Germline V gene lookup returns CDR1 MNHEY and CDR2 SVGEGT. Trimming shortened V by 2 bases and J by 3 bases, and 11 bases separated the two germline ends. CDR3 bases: TGTGCCAGCAGTTACGGGGGACAAGTCTACGAGCAGTACTTC. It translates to CASSYGGQVYEQYF.

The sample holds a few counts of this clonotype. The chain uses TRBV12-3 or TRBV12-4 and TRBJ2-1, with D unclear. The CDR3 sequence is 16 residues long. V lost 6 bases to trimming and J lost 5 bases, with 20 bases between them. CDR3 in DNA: TGTGCCAGCAGCCCCATACTGGAAGGACGGGACAATGAGCAGTTCTTC. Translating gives CASSPILEGRDNEQFF.

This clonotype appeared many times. The CDR3 is CASSSRQEVVGELFF. The CDR3 DNA sequence: TGTGCCAGCAGCTCACGACAGGAGGTAGTCGGGGAGCTGTTTTTT. This chain links TRBV13 with TRBJ2-2; TRBD1 is a possible D gene (6 bases). The CDR3 is 15 residues long. Germline V CDR1 and CDR2: PRHDT, FYEKMQ (reference sequence). With 4 bases removed from V and 7 bases from J, the gap between germline ends came to 16 bases.

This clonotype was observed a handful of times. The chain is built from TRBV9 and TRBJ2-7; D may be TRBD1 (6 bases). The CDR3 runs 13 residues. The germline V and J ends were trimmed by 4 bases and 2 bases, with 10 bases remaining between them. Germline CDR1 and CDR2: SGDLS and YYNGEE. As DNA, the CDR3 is TGTGCCAGCAGCAACAGGGACCCCTACGAGCAGTACTTC. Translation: CASSNRDPYEQYF.

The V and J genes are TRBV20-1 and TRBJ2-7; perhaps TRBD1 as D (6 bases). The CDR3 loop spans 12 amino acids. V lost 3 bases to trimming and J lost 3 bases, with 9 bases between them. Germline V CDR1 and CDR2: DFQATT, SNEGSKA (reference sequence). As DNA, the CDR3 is TGCAGTGCTAGTGCCAGGGGCTACGAGCAGTACTTC. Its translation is CSASARGYEQYF.

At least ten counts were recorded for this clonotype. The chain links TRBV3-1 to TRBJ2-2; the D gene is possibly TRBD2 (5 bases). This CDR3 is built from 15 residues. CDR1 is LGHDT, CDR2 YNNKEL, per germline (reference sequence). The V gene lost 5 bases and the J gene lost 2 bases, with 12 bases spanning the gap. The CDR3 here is CASSSRTENTGELFF. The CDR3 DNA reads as TGTGCCAGCAGCTCAAGGACTGAAAACACCGGGGAGCTGTTTTTT.

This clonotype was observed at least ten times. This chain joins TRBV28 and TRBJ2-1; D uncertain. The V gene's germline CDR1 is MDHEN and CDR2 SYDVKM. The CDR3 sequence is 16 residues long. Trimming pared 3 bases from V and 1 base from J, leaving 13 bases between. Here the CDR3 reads CASSFKGGRSYNEQFF. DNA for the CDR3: TGTGCCAGCAGTTTTAAGGGCGGCAGGTCCTACAATGAGCAGTTCTTC.

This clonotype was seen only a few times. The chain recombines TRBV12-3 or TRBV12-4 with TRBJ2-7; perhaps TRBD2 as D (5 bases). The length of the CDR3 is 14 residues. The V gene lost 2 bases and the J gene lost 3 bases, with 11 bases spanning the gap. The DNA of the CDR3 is TGTGCCAGCAGTTTATCGGACTCCCTCTACGAGCAGTACTTC. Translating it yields CASSLSDSLYEQYF.

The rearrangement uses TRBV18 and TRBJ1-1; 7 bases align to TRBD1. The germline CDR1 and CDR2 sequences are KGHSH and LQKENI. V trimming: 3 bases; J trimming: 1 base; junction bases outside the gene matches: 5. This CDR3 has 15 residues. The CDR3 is CASSPLKGANTEAFF. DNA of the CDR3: TGTGCCAGCTCACCTTTAAAGGGGGCGAACACTGAAGCTTTCTTT.

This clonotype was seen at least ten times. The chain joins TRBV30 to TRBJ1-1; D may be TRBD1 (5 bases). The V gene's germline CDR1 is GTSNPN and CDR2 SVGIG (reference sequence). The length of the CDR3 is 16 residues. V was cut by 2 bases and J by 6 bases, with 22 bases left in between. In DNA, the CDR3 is TGTGCCTGGAGTCACTCCCGGCTCGGGGCGAGTGCTGAAGCTTTCTTT. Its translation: CAWSHSRLGASAEAFF.

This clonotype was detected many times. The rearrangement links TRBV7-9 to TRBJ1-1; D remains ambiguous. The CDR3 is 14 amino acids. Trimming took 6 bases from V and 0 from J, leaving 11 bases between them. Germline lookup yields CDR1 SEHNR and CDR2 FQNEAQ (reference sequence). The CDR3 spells CASRNTLMNTEAFF. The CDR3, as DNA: TGTGCCAGCAGAAATACCCTAATGAACACTGAAGCTTTCTTT.

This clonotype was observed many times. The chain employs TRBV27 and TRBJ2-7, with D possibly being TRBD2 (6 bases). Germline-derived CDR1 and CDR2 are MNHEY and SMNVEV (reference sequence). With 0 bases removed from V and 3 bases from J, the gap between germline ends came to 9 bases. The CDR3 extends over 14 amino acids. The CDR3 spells CASSLSRGFYEQYF. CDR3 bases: TGTGCCAGCAGTTTATCCCGGGGGTTCTACGAGCAGTACTTC.

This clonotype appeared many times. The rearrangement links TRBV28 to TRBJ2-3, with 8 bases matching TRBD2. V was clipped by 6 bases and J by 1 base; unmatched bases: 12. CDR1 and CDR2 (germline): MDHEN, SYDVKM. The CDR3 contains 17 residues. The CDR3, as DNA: TGTGCCAGCAGCCCCCGTCCCGGGAGGGCCCGCACAGATACGCAGTATTTT. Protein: CASSPRPGRARTDTQYF. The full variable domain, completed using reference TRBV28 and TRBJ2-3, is DVKVTQSSRYLVKRTGEKVFLECVQDMDHENMFWYRQDPGLGLRLIYFSYDVKMKEKGDIPEGYSVSREKKERFSLILESASTNQTSMYLCASSPRPGRARTDTQYFGPGTRLTVL.